This note documents a single T cell receptor (beta chain) sequence. This sample stems from a study of blood T cell repertoires in COVID-19. From germline, CDR1 is MDHEN and CDR2 SYDVKM. The length of the CDR3 is 16 residues. The ends were cut back, 5 bases at V and 6 bases at J, with 20 bases in the middle. This table comes from immunoSEQ multiplex PCR, and its TCRdb copy is limited to in-frame clones, with some not included. The repertoire consists of some 230,000 clones, with 75% to 90% occurring once and the leading ten covering approximately 8.4%. The sequence derives from a woman older than 75 with COVID-19, enrolled during active disease. V is TRBV28 and J is TRBJ1-3, with D perhaps TRBD1 (6 bases). The sample consisted of peripheral blood. CDR3 sequence (DNA): TGTGCCAGCAGTCGGGGACACGGACCCAGTTTAAACACCATATATTTT. It translates to CASSRGHGPSLNTIYF.